The 5 T cell receptor beta chains in this list originate from one sample, sequenced in a study of early T cells in non-severe SARS-CoV-2 infection. TCRdb called the 5' RACE reads again in MiXCR, with one record for every CDR3 protein. This table has tens of thousands of distinct CDR3 sequences, under 15% appearing once. The sample comprised whole blood. These receptors all come from an adult who was a healthcare worker with PCR-confirmed SARS-CoV-2 infection or an uninfected control (not recorded which).

This clonotype has only a few counts. The chain is built from TRBV20-1 and TRBJ1-3; TRBD1 agrees at 10 bases. This CDR3 spans 18 amino acids. Germline CDR1 and CDR2: DFQATT and SNEGSKA (reference sequence). Germline trimming cut 5 bases from V and 0 bases from J; bases unmatched to any gene: 13. The CDR3 sequence: CSAGRDRGLPISGNTIYF. For the CDR3, the DNA is TGCAGTGCTGGCCGGGACAGGGGCCTCCCCATCTCTGGAAACACCATATATTTT.

Ten or more counts support this clonotype. The rearrangement links TRBV6-2 or TRBV6-3 to TRBJ2-7; 7 bases map to TRBD2. CDR3 length: 15 amino acids. V dropped 0 bases and J dropped 6; count of bases not matched to a gene: 8. Germline CDR1 reads MNHEY; CDR2 reads SVGEGT. CDR3 in DNA: TGTGCCAGCAGTTACTCGGCTAGCGGACGAGGCGAGCAGTACTTC. Translated, it gives CASSYSASGRGEQYF.

The chain recombines TRBV5-1 with TRBJ2-3; the D gene is possibly TRBD2 (5 bases). The CDR3 contains 17 residues. Trimming pared 1 base from V and 2 bases from J, leaving 17 bases between. Looked up from germline, CDR1 is SGHRS and CDR2 is YFSETQ. The CDR3 region is CASSLRGITEFTDTQYF. CDR3 DNA: TGCGCCAGCAGCTTGCGAGGGATCACCGAATTCACAGATACGCAGTATTTT.

This clonotype was seen repeatedly, ten times or more. The genes are TRBV5-6 and TRBJ1-2; TRBD1 might be the D (5 bases). The V gene lost 2 bases and the J gene lost 3 bases, with 8 bases spanning the gap. The V gene's germline CDR1 is SGHDT and CDR2 YYEEEE. CDR3 length: 13 amino acids. This CDR3 is CASSFQGHYGYTF. CDR3 in DNA: TGTGCCAGCAGCTTTCAGGGCCACTATGGCTACACCTTC. Filled out from reference TRBV5-6 and TRBJ1-2, the complete variable domain reads DAGVTQSPTHLIKTRGQQVTLRCSPKSGHDTVSWYQQALGQGPQFIFQYYEEEERQRGNFPDRFSGHQFPNYSSELNVNALLLGDSALYLCASSFQGHYGYTFGSGTRLTVV.

In its sample, this clonotype was seen many times. The rearrangement uses TRBV18 and TRBJ1-1; 10 nucleotides line up with TRBD1. Per germline, CDR1 KGHSH and CDR2 LQKENI. Germline trimming cut 2 bases from V and 7 bases from J; bases unmatched to any gene: 4. This CDR3 is 14 amino acids long. CDR3 region: CASSPRQGADEAFF. CDR3 nucleotides: TGTGCCAGCTCACCAAGACAGGGGGCGGATGAAGCTTTCTTT.